These T cell receptor beta chains were read from a single sample in a study of blood T cell repertoires in COVID-19. Sequencing used immunoSEQ multiplex PCR; TCRdb keeps in-frame clones, though not all of them. Among 200,000 to 300,000 clones listed, around 87% were seen once. The specimen was peripheral blood. The receptors derive from a woman in her forties or fifties with acute or convalescent COVID-19. The CDR3 runs from the conserved cysteine through the conserved F or W. Each record gives: J gene, V gene, CDR3 protein.

>TRBJ2-7|TRBV5-4
CASSLAGVDEQYF
>TRBJ2-5|TRBV5-1
CASSSQGAQETQYF
>TRBJ2-6|TRBV18
CASSESGPGANVLTF
>TRBJ2-1|TRBV19
CASSTTSGPYNEQFF
>TRBJ1-1|TRBV18
CASSPGGTTEAFF
>TRBJ2-7|TRBV28
CASWKQGGDYEQYF
>TRBJ2-3|TRBV28
CAGRSSRQGGGQYF
>TRBJ2-7|TRBV28
CASSSPGTSGNEQYF
>TRBJ1-4|TRBV29-1
CSVGGVREKLFF
>TRBJ1-2|TRBV6-6
CASSYPGGAYGYTF
>TRBJ2-7|TRBV23-1
CASSQSPAGAVEQYF
>TRBJ2-3|TRBV5-4
CASSLKTQRDTQYF
>TRBJ1-1|TRBV5-1
CASSWQGLGTEAFF
>TRBJ2-3|TRBV7-9
CASTPSGTTDTQYF
>TRBJ1-1|TRBV19
CASKQGARNTEAFF
>TRBJ1-2|TRBV27
CASSLSGTGGRAAGYTF
>TRBJ1-2|TRBV19
CASRGDREGFYGYTF
>TRBJ1-2|TRBV23-1
CASSQSRDGYQGDYGYTF
>TRBJ2-3|TRBV18
CASSPGGHSTDTQYF
>TRBJ2-4|TRBV15
CATKTVAKNIQYF
>TRBJ1-5|TRBV19
CASIEAFSSNQPQHF
>TRBJ2-7|TRBV29-1
CSVAQKYSYEQYF
>TRBJ2-7|TRBV6-5
CASGRVSGGSYEQYF
>TRBJ1-1|TRBV9
CASSGRGQGDLEAFF
>TRBJ1-1|TRBV29-1
CSVEDTRETEAFF
>TRBJ2-3|TRBV10-3
CAIGQGAGDTQYF
>TRBJ2-7|TRBV7-3
CASSIQGGYEQYF
>TRBJ1-1|TRBV5-4
CASSRGQGDTEAFF
>TRBJ1-1|TRBV7-3
CASSSTRENTEAFF